This TCR beta chain was observed in a study of T-cell reconstitution after alpha-beta-depleted transplantation in children. This CDR3 is built from 16 residues. V gave up 3 bases and J gave up 0 bases; unmatched junction bases: 2. Findings of the study overall: T-cell counts and diversity at one year post-transplant came mainly from newly produced T cells. At around two months after transplant, the alpha-beta T cells were reportedly derived from several hundred expanded clones that came from non-depleted graft cells. Certain patients had high TCRbeta diversity at day 60, and it came from recipient T cells and thymic progenitors that survived.

Preparing the TCRbeta library involved the use of unique molecular identifiers. TCRdb reanalysed the PCR reads using MiXCR and keeps one entry per CDR3 protein. The table records some 300,000 distinct CDR3 sequences, 6% to 10% of them present only once. At least ten counts were recorded for this clonotype. What it binds is unknown. The rearrangement links TRBV12-3 or TRBV12-4 to TRBJ2-2; TRBD1 aligns across 9 bases. The input for sequencing was peripheral blood, taken 360 days after TCRalphabeta/CD19-depleted stem cell transplant. The TCR originated in a female patient aged 2-9 years who had a stem cell transplant for Fanconi anemia, so the T cells may come from the graft donor. In DNA form, the CDR3 reads TGTGCCAGCAGTTTTAGGACAGGGGCGAACACCGGGGAGCTGTTTTTT. Translated, it gives CASSFRTGANTGELFF.